This T cell receptor beta chain is drawn from a study of blood T cell repertoires in COVID-19. TCRdb's table, derived via immunoSEQ multiplex PCR, lists solely in-frame clones and lacks some. This table holds approximately 100,000 clones, approximately 90% found once. CDR1 is ENHRY, CDR2 SYGVKD, per germline. The length of the CDR3 is 14 residues. Trimming shortened V by 6 bases and J by 0 bases, and 8 bases separated the two germline ends. The sequence was collected from a woman aged 80 or over in a cohort sampled during active COVID-19. V gene TRBV10-3 combines with J gene TRBJ2-2; D is possibly TRBD1 (6 bases). The sample comprised peripheral blood. CDR3 sequence (DNA): TGTGCCATCAGGGGACATGCGAACACCGGGGAGCTGTTTTTT. Its protein product is CAIRGHANTGELFF.